The next 19 T cell receptor beta chains were all read from a single sample in a study of Ad26.COV2.S vaccination and SARS-CoV-2 variants. Using immunoSEQ multiplex PCR, the repertoire was profiled, and TCRdb retains in-frame clones only, with some absent. The table includes a few hundred thousand clones, about 83% detected once. Indicated treatment: 15 to 20 received Ad26.COV2.S at low or high dose, single or two shots; 5 received placebo; per-sample allocation not given. Specimens were obtained on day 63 following the first vaccine or placebo injection. The sequenced sample was peripheral blood, obtained in a trial of Ad26.COV2.S vaccine versus placebo. These receptors all stem from a person aged 18-60 years who received the Ad26.COV2.S COVID-19 vaccine or a placebo.

The gene calls are TRBV11-3 and TRBJ1-1; D is undetermined. Germline V CDR1 and CDR2: SGHNT, YENEEA. V lost 6 bases and J 2 bases, leaving 10 bases between the germline ends. The CDR3 has 13 amino acids. DNA for the CDR3: TGTGCCAGCAGTCGGCGGGAAAACACTGAAGCTTTCTTT. This codes for CASSRRENTEAFF.

This clone was picked up one time. DNA for the CDR3: TGCGCCAGCAGCTTGGAGGTGGGGGCCTACAATGAGCAGTTCTTC. It is translated as CASSLEVGAYNEQFF. The J gene is TRBJ2-1, the V gene TRBV5-1; D assignment may be TRBD1 or TRBD2 (5 bases each). V lost 0 bases, J lost 2 bases, and 9 bases lay in between. The germline CDR1 and CDR2 sequences are SGHRS and YFSETQ. This CDR3 is 15 amino acids long.

The CDR3 sequence is CASSQVKTALPEGGTDTQYF. DNA for the CDR3: TGTGCCAGCAGCCAAGTAAAGACAGCCCTTCCAGAAGGTGGCACAGATACGCAGTATTTT. The rearrangement joins TRBV14 to TRBJ2-3; TRBD1 is a possible D gene (5 bases). The CDR3 is made up of 20 amino acids. Trimming took off 1 base at V and 1 base at J, with 24 bases between the two ends. Germline V gene sequence: CDR1 SGHDN, CDR2 FVKESK.

This chain joins TRBV30 and TRBJ2-7; D is unresolved. Trimming took off 5 bases at V and 4 bases at J, with 9 bases between the two ends. The germline CDR1 and CDR2 sequences are GTSNPN and SVGIG (reference sequence). The CDR3 covers 11 residues. As DNA, the CDR3 is TGTGCCTGGGGCTACTTTTACGAGCAGTACTTC. It specifies CAWGYFYEQYF.

The genes are TRBV4-3 and TRBJ2-6; the match to TRBD1 covers 8 bases. The CDR3 length is 17 residues. The ends lost 7 bases at V and 2 bases at J; junction bases unmatched: 10. Germline CDR1 is LGHNA and CDR2 is YSLEER. CDR3: CASTRGRGLAGANVLTF. Here the CDR3 DNA reads TGCGCCAGCACCAGGGGCAGGGGGCTAGCTGGGGCCAACGTCCTGACTTTC.

The V gene is TRBV5-1, the J gene TRBJ2-5; the D is unclear. In germline, CDR1 is SGHRS, CDR2 YFSETQ. V was trimmed by 2 bases and J by 3 bases, leaving 11 bases between them. The CDR3 totals 14 residues. The CDR3 DNA reads as TGCGCCAGCAGCTTATCCCCCGCCGAAGAGACCCAGTACTTC. It is translated as CASSLSPAEETQYF.

The V and J genes are TRBV11-3 and TRBJ2-7; 12 nucleotides align to TRBD2. Germline lookup yields CDR1 SGHNT and CDR2 YENEEA. V was pared by 5 bases and J by 3 bases, with 8 bases of the junction left unmatched. The CDR3 covers 16 residues. CDR3 residues: CASSPGLAGNGYEQYF. DNA of the CDR3: TGTGCCAGCAGCCCTGGACTAGCGGGAAATGGCTACGAGCAGTACTTC.

V is TRBV12-3 or TRBV12-4 and J is TRBJ1-5; a weak D match, TRBD1 (6 bases). V was pared by 2 bases and J by 8 bases, with 10 bases between. The CDR3 spans 13 residues. CDR3 protein: CASSLNYREPQHF. CDR3 in DNA: TGTGCCAGCAGTTTAAATTACAGGGAGCCCCAGCATTTT.

This sequence joins TRBV28 and TRBJ2-7; no clear D. Germline CDR1 is MDHEN and CDR2 is SYDVKM. V dropped 5 bases and J dropped 4 bases, with 12 bases sitting between them. This CDR3 is built from 13 residues. The CDR3 sequence is CASSPTALYEQYF. Written as DNA, the CDR3 is TGTGCCAGCAGTCCCACCGCTCTGTACGAGCAGTACTTC.

V usage is TRBV6-2 or TRBV6-3 and J usage is TRBJ1-5; D remains ambiguous. This CDR3 contains 13 residues. V lost 2 bases and J lost 2, with 4 bases in between. Germline V gene data show CDR1 as MNHEY and CDR2 as SVGEGT. CDR3 coding DNA: TGTGCCAGCAGTTACAGGGGCAATCAGCCCCAGCATTTT. Translating it yields CASSYRGNQPQHF.

The chain links TRBV30 to TRBJ2-6; D not resolved. Trimming took 3 bases from V and 2 from J, leaving 8 bases between them. This CDR3 spans 14 amino acids. Per the germline V gene, CDR1 is GTSNPN and CDR2 is SVGIG (reference sequence). CDR3 protein: CAWSSGAGANVLTF. Here the CDR3 DNA reads TGTGCCTGGAGCTCGGGCGCTGGGGCCAACGTCCTGACTTTC.

CDR3 bases: TGTGCCAGCAGTGTGGTCTTCGCCGGGAGTGAGGATACGCAGTATTTT. Translated: CASSVVFAGSEDTQYF. This chain links TRBV2 with TRBJ2-3, with D possibly being TRBD2 (6 bases). Germline CDR1 is SNHLY and CDR2 is FYNNEI. The length of the CDR3 is 16 residues. Between the trimmed V and J ends, which lost 4 bases and 6 bases, there was a span of 20 bases.

This clone came up once. The chain employs TRBV5-4 and TRBJ2-3, with D uncertain. CDR3 length: 13 amino acids. Germline V CDR1 and CDR2: SGHNT, YYREEE (reference sequence). V lost 3 bases to trimming and J lost 10 bases, with 15 bases between them. In DNA, the CDR3 is TGTGCCAGCAGCTCCGGGCCTTTGGAAGCGCAGTATTTT. Translated: CASSSGPLEAQYF.

This clone was observed a single time. The V call is TRBV11-3, the J call TRBJ2-1; 15 bases agree with TRBD2. The length of the CDR3 is 18 residues. Unmatched junction bases numbered 8, after V lost 1 base and J lost 7 bases. Germline V gene lookup returns CDR1 SGHNT and CDR2 YENEEA. The CDR3 nucleotides read TGTGCCAGCAGCTTAGGTGGACTAGCGGGGGGGGCAACGAATGAGCAGTTCTTC. Protein: CASSLGGLAGGATNEQFF. Filled out from reference TRBV11-3 and TRBJ2-1, the complete variable domain reads EAGVVQSPRYKIIEKKQPVAFWCNPISGHNTLYWYLQNLGQGPELLIRYENEEAVDDSQLPKDRFSAERLKGVDSTLKIQPAELGDSAVYLCASSLGGLAGGATNEQFFGPGTRLTVL.

The rearrangement links TRBV7-6 to TRBJ1-6; D gene unclear. Trimming stripped 1 base from V and 2 bases from J, with 9 bases between. The germline V gene has CDR1 SGHVS and CDR2 FNYEAQ. The CDR3 loop spans 16 amino acids. CDR3 in amino acids: CASSLGTGTYNSPLHF. As DNA, the CDR3 is TGTGCCAGCAGCTTAGGAACTGGTACCTATAATTCACCCCTCCACTTT.

V is TRBV12-5 and J is TRBJ2-3, with D perhaps TRBD2 (5 bases). The length of the CDR3 is 13 residues. In germline, CDR1 is LGHNT, CDR2 FRNRAP. Trimming shortened V by 5 bases and J by 6 bases, and 12 bases separated the two germline ends. The CDR3 nucleotides read TGTGCTAGTGGTCGGACTGTAGTGGATACGCAGTATTTT. Protein: CASGRTVVDTQYF.

CDR3 loop: CASSLGPIIFYGYTF. As DNA, the CDR3 is TGTGCCAGCAGCTTGGGACCAATTATTTTTTATGGCTACACCTTC. V gene TRBV5-4 combines with J gene TRBJ1-2, with no clear D. This CDR3 is built from 15 residues. V shed 0 bases and J shed 5 bases, with 14 bases lying between them. Germline CDR1 and CDR2: SGHNT and YYREEE (reference sequence).

The gene calls are TRBV11-2 and TRBJ2-1; no definite D call. The CDR3 has 14 amino acids. V lost 7 bases, J lost 9 bases, and 19 bases lay in between. In germline, CDR1 is SGHAT, CDR2 FQNNGV. The CDR3 coding sequence is TGTGCCAGCACCCCCGTGGTGGGGAACGGTGAGCAGTTCTTC. It encodes CASTPVVGNGEQFF.

The V gene is TRBV7-2, the J gene TRBJ2-4; tentative D call: TRBD1 (6 bases). Germline CDR1 reads SGHTA; CDR2 reads FQGNSA. V was clipped by 0 bases and J by 6 bases, with 9 bases between them. The CDR3 runs to 14 residues. CDR3 amino acids: CASSLAGGLNIQYF. Written as DNA, the CDR3 is TGTGCCAGCAGCTTAGCAGGGGGTTTAAACATTCAGTACTTC.